The rows below give T cell receptor beta chains drawn from one sample of a study of T cells after yellow fever vaccination. A single record per CDR3 protein comes from TCRdb applying MiXCR to the 5' RACE reads. The table has about 330,000 distinct CDR3 sequences, about 6.9% seen once. This material consisted of PBMCs, taken roughly 47 days after the first yellow fever vaccination. These receptors were taken from a man aged 18 to 30 who received the YFV17D yellow fever vaccine. The CDR3 runs from the conserved cysteine through the conserved F or W. A D gene is named only where the DNA matches it firmly. Rows give clone size only sometimes, using once, few, many, or a class for an expanded clone.

j_call clone_size v_call d_call cdr3_aa cdr3_nt
TRBJ2-1 few TRBV5-1 . CASSSDLKEQFF TGCGCCAGCAGCTCGGACTTAAAGGAGCAGTTCTTC
TRBJ2-1 few TRBV12-3/TRBV12-4 TRBD1 CASSKTVGTGYDEQFF TGTGCCAGCAGCAAGACCGTCGGGACAGGGTATGACGAGCAGTTCTTC
TRBJ1-2 few TRBV20-1 TRBD1 CSARTTGPYGYTF TGCAGTGCTAGGACGACAGGGCCCTATGGCTACACCTTC
TRBJ1-5 . TRBV5-6 . CASSRRWGVQPQHF TGTGCCAGCAGCAGGAGGTGGGGGGTACAGCCCCAGCATTTT
TRBJ1-1 few TRBV10-3 . CAISEPYREQGEAFF TGTGCCATCAGTGAACCCTACAGGGAGCAGGGTGAAGCTTTCTTT
TRBJ1-1 . TRBV5-5 . CASSPKTAYTEAFF TGTGCCAGCAGCCCCAAGACTGCTTACACTGAAGCTTTCTTT
TRBJ1-6 . TRBV7-2 . CASSPYRGSTNSPLHF TGTGCCAGCAGCCCGTACCGGGGTTCGACTAATTCACCCCTCCACTTT
TRBJ2-5 . TRBV3-1 TRBD2 CASSHADGGAGPQYF TGTGCCAGCAGCCACGCAGACGGGGGGGCCGGGCCCCAGTACTTC
TRBJ2-3 many TRBV7-8 . CASSFKGFGADTQYF TGTGCCAGCAGCTTCAAGGGGTTTGGTGCAGATACGCAGTATTTT
TRBJ1-3 . TRBV28 . CASKSTRGGRNTIYF TGTGCCAGCAAATCAACCCGGGGGGGTAGAAACACCATATATTTT
TRBJ1-1 few TRBV6-1 . CASTYQGGTEAFF TGTGCCAGCACCTACCAAGGGGGCACTGAAGCTTTCTTT
TRBJ2-7 . TRBV6-1 TRBD1 CASSDPGTGSSYEQYF TGTGCCAGCAGTGACCCCGGGACAGGGAGCTCCTACGAGCAGTACTTC
TRBJ2-5 few TRBV4-3 TRBD2 CASSQVAGGNQETQYF TGCGCCAGCAGCCAGGTAGCGGGAGGAAACCAAGAGACCCAGTACTTC
TRBJ2-1 . TRBV3-1 . CASSPRRAVNEQFF TGTGCCAGCAGCCCTCGGAGAGCTGTCAATGAGCAGTTCTTC
TRBJ2-2 many TRBV5-6 . CASSTTPGELFF TGTGCCAGCAGTACCACTCCCGGGGAGCTGTTTTTT
TRBJ2-5 . TRBV27 TRBD1 CASSLLGTGGAQTQYF TGTGCCAGCAGTTTATTGGGGACAGGGGGCGCCCAGACCCAGTACTTC
TRBJ2-2 few TRBV7-2 . CASSLKSAGELFF TGTGCCAGCAGCTTAAAGTCGGCCGGGGAGCTGTTTTTT
TRBJ2-4 many TRBV20-1 TRBD1 CSARYRGDKNIQYF TGCAGTGCTAGATACAGGGGCGACAAAAACATTCAGTACTTC
TRBJ2-1 few TRBV29-1 TRBD2 CSVQTSGGSSYNEQFF TGCAGCGTGCAGACTAGCGGGGGAAGCTCCTACAATGAGCAGTTCTTC
TRBJ2-1 few TRBV19 TRBD2 CASSTERGGSYNEQFF TGTGCCAGTAGTACCGAGCGGGGGGGCAGCTACAATGAGCAGTTCTTC
TRBJ1-1 many TRBV20-1 . CSARGGLNTEAFF TGCAGTGCTAGAGGGGGATTGAACACTGAAGCTTTCTTT
TRBJ1-6 . TRBV5-1 TRBD1 CASSAGQGNSPLHF TGCGCCAGCAGCGCGGGACAGGGAAATTCACCCCTCCACTTT
TRBJ2-6 few TRBV7-2 TRBD1 CASSPGTGVSGANVLTF TGTGCCAGCAGCCCCGGGACAGGGGTTTCTGGGGCCAACGTCCTGACTTTC
TRBJ2-7 few TRBV10-3 . CAISPRGEGRSEQYF TGTGCCATCAGTCCAAGGGGGGAGGGGCGAAGCGAGCAGTACTTC
TRBJ2-3 few TRBV2 . CASSDRGRADTQYF TGTGCCAGCAGTGACAGGGGTCGGGCAGATACGCAGTATTTT
TRBJ1-4 few TRBV20-1 . CSAPTHSVSNEKLFF TGCAGTGCTCCCACCCACAGCGTATCTAATGAAAAACTGTTTTTT
TRBJ2-2 . TRBV2 . CASKLHSNTGELFF TGTGCCAGCAAACTTCACTCGAACACCGGGGAGCTGTTTTTT
TRBJ2-7 few TRBV23-1 . CASSQPRDFSYEQYF TGCGCCAGCAGTCAACCCCGGGACTTCTCCTACGAGCAGTACTTC
TRBJ2-1 many TRBV5-1 TRBD2 CASSPGGVTYNEQFF TGCGCCAGCAGCCCGGGGGGGGTAACCTACAATGAGCAGTTCTTC
TRBJ2-3 . TRBV7-2 . CASSRPPVDTQYF TGTGCCAGCAGTCGCCCCCCGGTAGATACGCAGTATTTT
TRBJ2-1 few TRBV29-1 . CSVEDTGWGEQFF TGCAGCGTTGAAGATACGGGATGGGGGGAGCAGTTCTTC